One and the same sample provided the 21 T cell receptor beta chains below, sequenced in a study of T-cell reconstitution after alpha-beta-depleted transplantation in children. Unique molecular identifiers tagged the TCRbeta library. TCRdb redid the calling of the PCR reads with MiXCR, one entry per CDR3 protein. The profile shows over 400,000 distinct CDR3 sequences, around 46% of them singletons. Here the sequenced sample was PBMCs, taken before TCRalphabeta/CD19-depleted stem cell transplant. These receptors all stem from a girl aged 2 to 10 with aplastic anemia, due to receive a stem cell transplant.

This chain uses TRBV20-1 with TRBJ2-4; D remains unclear. Germline V CDR1 and CDR2: DFQATT, SNEGSKA (reference sequence). The V and J ends lost 2 bases and 9 bases respectively, with 17 bases between them. The CDR3 sequence is 14 residues long. CDR3 sequence (DNA): TGCAGTGCTAGACGCTCCTTTCTGGGGTTCATTCAGTACTTC. Translation gives CSARRSFLGFIQYF.

This clonotype showed up many times. CDR3 bases: TGCGCCAGCTATCTATCGACGAAAGAGACCCAGTACTTC. It translates to CASYLSTKETQYF. This chain uses TRBV5-1 with TRBJ2-5; the D is unclear. The CDR3 is 13 residues long. Germline loops: CDR1 SGHRS, CDR2 YFSETQ. V lost 7 bases and J 3 bases, leaving 13 bases between the germline ends.

The chain is built from TRBV12-3 or TRBV12-4 and TRBJ2-5; maybe TRBD2 (5 bases). The CDR3 runs to 14 residues. V shed 7 bases and J shed 2 bases, with 14 bases lying between them. The CDR3 sequence: CASTTQRDQETQYF. CDR3 nucleotides: TGTGCCAGCACCACTCAGAGGGATCAAGAGACCCAGTACTTC.

This clonotype was picked up a small number of times. J is TRBJ2-7 and V is TRBV28; 7 bases match TRBD2. The CDR3 totals 16 residues. Per germline, CDR1 MDHEN and CDR2 SYDVKM. J was trimmed by 1 base and V by 7 bases; bases with no gene match: 13. The CDR3 is CASTPGRLAPSYEQYF. CDR3 DNA: TGTGCCAGCACCCCGGGGCGACTAGCACCTTCCTACGAGCAGTACTTC.

Regarding this clonotype: A much larger clonotype is one base distant, so this may be a read error. The rearrangement joins TRBV29-1 to TRBJ2-1; tentative D call: TRBD2 (6 bases). V was clipped by 4 bases and J by 3 bases, with 10 bases between them. The germline V gene encodes CDR1 SQVTM and CDR2 ANQGSEA. CDR3 size: 13 residues. CDR3 region: CSVAGVCYNEQFF. Here the CDR3 DNA reads TGCAGCGTTGCGGGAGTATGCTACAATGAGCAGTTCTTC.

In this sample, this clonotype turned up many times. The rearrangement links TRBV5-1 to TRBJ2-5; tentative D call: TRBD2 (6 bases). Looked up from germline, CDR1 is SGHRS and CDR2 is YFSETQ. Trimming shortened V by 0 bases and J by 3 bases, and 24 bases separated the two germline ends. The CDR3 sequence is 19 residues long. CDR3 sequence (DNA): TGCGCCAGCAGCTTGGGATTAGACCCTATCGGGAGTACCAAAGAGACCCAGTACTTC. Amino acid sequence: CASSLGLDPIGSTKETQYF.

The chain combines TRBV7-2 with TRBJ1-1; TRBD1 matches 7 bases. Germline assignment: CDR1 SGHTA and CDR2 FQGNSA. Germline trimming cut 5 bases from V and 5 bases from J; bases unmatched to any gene: 11. This CDR3 has 15 amino acids. The CDR3 region is CASSLVVRGRTEAFF. CDR3 nucleotide sequence: TGTGCCAGCAGCCTAGTCGTAAGGGGGCGGACTGAAGCTTTCTTT. Based on the CDR3 plus reference TRBV7-2 and TRBJ1-1, the full variable domain is GAGVSQSPSNKVTEKGKDVELRCDPISGHTALYWYRQSLGQGLEFLIYFQGNSAPDKSGLPSDRFSAERTGGSVSTLTIQRTQQEDSAVYLCASSLVVRGRTEAFFGQGTRLTVV.

This CDR3 is CASTPTGGLSGNTIYF. The CDR3 DNA reads as TGTGCCAGCACCCCGACAGGGGGCCTTTCTGGAAACACCATATATTTT. The V and J genes are TRBV11-1 and TRBJ1-3; 10 nucleotides agree with TRBD1. Trimming at V came to 7 bases and at J to 1 base, leaving 7 bases not matched to a gene. Germline lookup yields CDR1 SGHAT and CDR2 FQDESV (reference sequence). The CDR3 has 16 residues.

This clonotype was seen many times. The rearrangement joins TRBV7-2 to TRBJ2-1, with D hard to call. V dropped 2 bases and J dropped 4 bases, with 15 bases sitting between them. This CDR3 is built from 16 residues. Germline loops: CDR1 SGHTA, CDR2 FQGNSA. The CDR3 region has the DNA TGTGCCAGCAGCTTACGTCGAGACTCCGTTTACAATGAGCAGTTCTTC. This sequence encodes CASSLRRDSVYNEQFF.

The V gene is TRBV11-1, the J gene TRBJ2-3; the D is unclear. V lost 4 bases and J 8 bases, leaving 7 bases between the germline ends. The germline V gene encodes CDR1 SGHAT and CDR2 FQDESV (reference sequence). The CDR3 sequence is 11 residues long. Written as DNA, the CDR3 is TGTGCCAGCAGCTCAACCGGTACGCAGTATTTT. Translation: CASSSTGTQYF.

This clonotype was seen ten or more times. The chain uses TRBV20-1 and TRBJ1-1; D perhaps matches TRBD1 (6 bases). V lost 6 bases, J lost 1 base, and 9 bases lay in between. Germline values: CDR1 DFQATT, CDR2 SNEGSKA (reference sequence). The CDR3 is made up of 12 amino acids. The CDR3 nucleotides read TGCAGTGCCAAGACAGGGAACACTGAAGCTTTCTTT. Protein sequence: CSAKTGNTEAFF.

In this sample, this clonotype turned up many times. The V and J genes are TRBV20-1 and TRBJ1-1; D gene ambiguous. Per germline, CDR1 DFQATT and CDR2 SNEGSKA (reference sequence). CDR3 length: 12 amino acids. Trimming shortened V by 7 bases and J by 0 bases, and 9 bases separated the two germline ends. The chain's CDR3 is CSVMGMNTEAFF. CDR3 nucleotide sequence: TGCAGTGTCATGGGGATGAACACTGAAGCTTTCTTT.

The V call is TRBV6-2 or TRBV6-3, the J call TRBJ2-1; unclear D gene. From germline, CDR1 is MNHEY and CDR2 SVGEGT. Trimming cost V 6 bases and J 5 bases, with 5 bases left between them. CDR3 size: 11 residues. The CDR3 region is CASSTDNEQFF. The CDR3 DNA sequence: TGTGCCAGCAGCACAGACAATGAGCAGTTCTTC.

This clonotype was found many times. V gene TRBV12-3 or TRBV12-4 combines with J gene TRBJ2-4; 16 bases agree with TRBD2. V lost 5 bases to trimming and J lost 3 bases; unmatched junction nucleotides: 13. CDR3 length equals 20 residues. The DNA for the CDR3 is TGTGCCAGCAGTCCGAAGCCGGGACTAGCGGGAGGGCCGGGCAAAAACATTCAGTACTTC. This codes for CASSPKPGLAGGPGKNIQYF.

This clonotype was observed a few times. The chain is built from TRBV20-1 and TRBJ2-7; D perhaps matches TRBD1 (6 bases). V was clipped by 0 bases and J by 0 bases, with 12 bases between them. The germline V gene encodes CDR1 DFQATT and CDR2 SNEGSKA (reference sequence). This CDR3 region has 15 residues. The CDR3 protein is CSARDSGDTSYEQYF. In nucleotides, the CDR3 is TGCAGTGCTAGAGATTCTGGGGACACCTCCTACGAGCAGTACTTC.

The J gene is TRBJ2-7, the V gene TRBV20-1; the D is unclear. The CDR3 has 14 residues. Trimming cost V 2 bases and J 0 bases, with 11 bases left between them. Germline V lookup: CDR1 DFQATT, CDR2 SNEGSKA (reference sequence). Here the CDR3 reads CSARHPESSYEQYF. For the CDR3, the DNA is TGCAGTGCTAGACATCCCGAGAGCTCCTACGAGCAGTACTTC.

This clonotype has ten or more counts. The chain recombines TRBV12-3 or TRBV12-4 with TRBJ2-1, with 9 bases that match TRBD2. V lost 4 bases, J lost 5 bases, and 9 bases stayed unmatched. The CDR3 is 16 amino acids. The CDR3 is CASSSPLAGLNNEQFF. In DNA form, the CDR3 reads TGTGCCAGCAGTTCCCCCCTAGCGGGACTTAACAATGAGCAGTTCTTC.

The V and J genes are TRBV20-1 and TRBJ2-1; 9 bases are shared with TRBD2. The CDR3 contains 16 residues. Trimming at V came to 6 bases and at J to 1 base, leaving 10 bases not matched to a gene. The germline V gene encodes CDR1 DFQATT and CDR2 SNEGSKA (reference sequence). The CDR3 protein is CSAGGASGRSYNEQFF. In nucleotides, the CDR3 is TGCAGTGCCGGGGGCGCAAGCGGGAGGTCCTACAATGAGCAGTTCTTC.

V and J are TRBV20-1 and TRBJ2-3, with TRBD2 matching over 9 bases. CDR3 size: 13 residues. Germline-derived CDR1 and CDR2 are DFQATT and SNEGSKA (reference sequence). Germline trimming cut 6 bases from V and 6 bases from J; bases unmatched to any gene: 7. DNA for the CDR3: TGCAGTGCGGGACTAGCAGTTTCGGATACGCAGTATTTT. It encodes CSAGLAVSDTQYF.

This clonotype was seen only a few times. The chain is built from TRBV7-9 and TRBJ2-3, with a possible D match to TRBD2 (5 bases). V shed 2 bases and J shed 0 bases, with 12 bases lying between them. This CDR3 contains 16 residues. From germline, CDR1 is SEHNR and CDR2 FQNEAQ (reference sequence). CDR3 in DNA: TGTGCCAGCAGCTTATCGGGCGGACTTAGCACAGATACGCAGTATTTT. This sequence encodes CASSLSGGLSTDTQYF.

The sample holds one count of this clonotype. The chain links TRBV4-3 to TRBJ2-1; 11 nucleotides agree with TRBD2. The CDR3 contains 15 residues. With V trimmed by 3 bases and J by 5 bases, 3 bases remained unmatched. From germline, CDR1 is LGHNA and CDR2 YSLEER. The CDR3 here is CASSQGLAENNEQFF. CDR3 bases: TGCGCCAGCAGCCAGGGACTAGCGGAGAACAATGAGCAGTTCTTC.